This entry lists 3 T cell receptor beta chains sequenced from one sample in a study of beta chain features in type 1 diabetes listed by TCRdb under 2018. Libraries were constructed by the immunoSEQ multiplex PCR assay. The entire isolated RNA was reverse transcribed using the High Capacity cDNA Reverse Transcription Kit, and thus expressed TCRB transcripts were sequenced. In its TCRdb copy, this immuneACCESS table keeps in-frame sequences only and misses some clones. Where compared with another copy, unresolved V genes explain less than half of these, and the others have no known cause. The sample data list approximately 110,000 clones, and less than 40% of these were observed just once. Roughly 0.059% of the sample goes to the ten largest clones. Sequenced material: stem cell memory CD4+ T cells from blood. This specimen's cell subset or site label, interpreted: stem cell-like memory CD4+ T cells. The receptors stem from a woman under 30 in good health.

V is TRBV6-5 and J is TRBJ2-7; 8 bases map to TRBD2. The CDR3 extends over 15 amino acids. The J segment lost 2 bases and the V segment lost 6 bases, leaving 9 bases of the junction unmatched. Germline CDR1 is MNHEY and CDR2 is SVGAGI. The CDR3 here is CASRAVAGRTYEQYF. In DNA form, the CDR3 reads TGTGCCAGCAGGGCAGTAGCGGGAAGAACCTACGAGCAGTACTTC.

V usage is TRBV28 and J usage is TRBJ2-2; TRBD2 aligns across 10 bases. CDR1 and CDR2 (germline): MDHEN, SYDVKM. The CDR3 totals 17 residues. V trimming: 3 bases; J trimming: 3 bases; junction bases outside the gene matches: 7. The CDR3 is CASSFSGLADHTGELFF. CDR3 DNA: TGTGCCAGCAGTTTCTCCGGACTAGCGGACCACACCGGGGAGCTGTTTTTT.

The chain is built from TRBV7-9 and TRBJ1-5, with a weak D call TRBD1 (5 bases). Germline values: CDR1 SEHNR, CDR2 FQNEAQ (reference sequence). Between the trimmed V and J ends, which lost 1 base and 0 bases, there was a span of 13 bases. The CDR3 spans 17 residues. CDR3 DNA: TGTGCCAGCAGCTTAGGGTGGACATCTTATAGCAATCAGCCCCAGCATTTT. Translation: CASSLGWTSYSNQPQHF. Based on the CDR3 plus reference TRBV7-9 and TRBJ1-5, the full variable domain is DTGVSQNPRHKITKRGQNVTFRCDPISEHNRLYWYRQTLGQGPEFLTYFQNEAQLEKSRLLSDRFSAERPKGSFSTLEIQRTEQGDSAMYLCASSLGWTSYSNQPQHFGDGTRLSIL.